A selection of T cell receptor beta chains follows, all from one sample in a study of control samples from healthy donors and cancer patients. Sequencing used immunoSEQ multiplex PCR; TCRdb keeps in-frame clones, though not all of them. Found here are some 200,000 clones, about nine tenths of them singletons; the top ten hold approximately 1.5%. The sample taken for sequencing was blood. These receptors were taken from a young woman in good health. Both conserved end residues are trimmed from each CDR3.

j_gene,v_gene,CDR3aa
TRBJ2-5,TRBV25-1,ASSEFGGETQY
TRBJ1-5,TRBV7-2,ASSLPGVQPQH
TRBJ1-5,TRBV19,ASSPWDSSNQPQH
TRBJ1-1,TRBV5-1,ASSFLGQGFTEAF
TRBJ2-1,TRBV11-2,TSSHTSSYNEQF
TRBJ1-1,TRBV28,ASSLHKQGASEAF
TRBJ1-2,TRBV4-2,ASSQGLTYGYT
TRBJ1-6,TRBV29-1,SVKEGFNSPLH
TRBJ2-7,TRBV9,ASSVAGGPYEQY
TRBJ2-2,TRBV24-1,ATSDLARGTSGSGELF
TRBJ2-2,TRBV27,ASSLSRSGNTGELF
TRBJ2-7,TRBV20-1,SASVPGYEQY
TRBJ1-2,TRBV14,ASSQEDRVEGYT
TRBJ2-5,TRBV18,ASSQETQY
TRBJ1-2,TRBV19,ASSDRGTNYGYT
TRBJ2-7,TRBV6-5,ASSYDRSYEQY
TRBJ2-1,TRBV18,ASSPPRSSYNEQF
TRBJ2-1,TRBV27,ASSLGGDYEQF
TRBJ1-2,TRBV14,ASSQDGRGGYT
TRBJ2-7,TRBV15,ATSRTGHTYEQY
TRBJ2-5,TRBV5-1,ASSSGGTGRQETQY
TRBJ2-7,TRBV15,ATSRGVASSYEQY
TRBJ1-2,TRBV28,ASRRGEGYGYT
TRBJ2-1,TRBV24-1,ATSDADGSSYNEQF
TRBJ1-1,TRBV5-6,ASSPQGEVNTEAF